This T cell receptor beta chain is from a study of neoadjuvant anti-PD-1 for oral cavity cancer. This clone was seen only a few times. Libraries were prepared by immunoSEQ multiplex PCR; TCRdb keeps only in-frame clonotypes and omits some of them. Of approximately 83,000 clones listed, under 85% are singletons. Germline V CDR1 and CDR2: GTSNPN, SVGIG (reference sequence). The CDR3 runs 17 residues. The V and J ends lost 3 bases and 6 bases respectively, with 26 bases between them. The receptor was derived from a person aged 35-79 years with oral cavity squamous cell carcinoma. The chain employs TRBV30 and TRBJ1-1; maybe TRBD1 (6 bases). The sample here was PBMCs, taken before nivolumab (anti-PD-1) treatment. CDR3 in amino acids: CAWSATGIQQSGPEAFF. The CDR3 coding sequence is TGTGCCTGGAGCGCAACAGGGATCCAACAATCGGGACCTGAAGCTTTCTTT.